This TCR beta chain was captured by sequencing in a study of blood T cell repertoires in COVID-19. On the study more broadly: Acute-phase and convalescent COVID-19 samples originated in the United States, Italy and Spain. The analysed material was cDNA or gDNA that came from T cells, B-cell-depleted T cells, or PBMCs.

The ends lost 4 bases at V and 0 bases at J; junction bases unmatched: 3. The CDR3 totals 15 residues. The germline V gene encodes CDR1 SGHTA and CDR2 FQGTGA. The data were produced by immunoSEQ multiplex PCR, yet TCRdb's version contains in-frame clones alone and is incomplete. The sample includes about 27,000 clones, roughly four fifths of them seen just once. The source is a woman older than 75 with acute or convalescent COVID-19. The sample was peripheral blood. The rearrangement joins TRBV7-3 to TRBJ2-1; 7 bases agree with TRBD1. This CDR3 is CASSSKGASYNEQFF. CDR3 DNA sequence: TGTGCCAGCAGCTCAAAGGGGGCCTCCTACAATGAGCAGTTCTTC.